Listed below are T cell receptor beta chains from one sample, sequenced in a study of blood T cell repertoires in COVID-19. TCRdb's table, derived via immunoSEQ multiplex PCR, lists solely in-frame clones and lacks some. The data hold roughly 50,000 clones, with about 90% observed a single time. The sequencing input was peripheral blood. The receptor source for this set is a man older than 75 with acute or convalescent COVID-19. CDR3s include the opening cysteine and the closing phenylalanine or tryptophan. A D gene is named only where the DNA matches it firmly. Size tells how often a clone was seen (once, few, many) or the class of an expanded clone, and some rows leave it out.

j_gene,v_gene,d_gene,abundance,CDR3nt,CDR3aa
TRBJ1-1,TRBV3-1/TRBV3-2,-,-,TGTGCCAGCAGCCACTCGGTACAGGGTGAAGCTTTCTTT,CASSHSVQGEAFF
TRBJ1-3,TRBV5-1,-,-,TGCGCCAGCACTCAGGGCAGCTCTGGAAACACCATATATTTT,CASTQGSSGNTIYF
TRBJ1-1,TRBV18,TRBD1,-,TGTGCCAGCTCACCCCAGGGGGCCACTGAAGCTTTCTTT,CASSPQGATEAFF
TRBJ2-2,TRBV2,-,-,TGTGCCAGCAATCCTAGCGTAAGCGCGAACACCGGGGAGCTGTTTTTT,CASNPSVSANTGELFF
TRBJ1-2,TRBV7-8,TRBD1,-,TGTGCCAGCAGCCCGGACAGGGGTCGGGGCTACACCTTC,CASSPDRGRGYTF
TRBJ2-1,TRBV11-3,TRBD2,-,TGTGCCAGCAGCTTAACTAGCGGGGGGGCAGTAGAGCAGTTCTTC,CASSLTSGGAVEQFF
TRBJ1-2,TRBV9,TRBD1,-,TGTGCCAGCAGTCCGAGACAGGGGGTACATGGCTACACCTTC,CASSPRQGVHGYTF
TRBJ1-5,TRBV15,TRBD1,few,TGTGCCACCAGCGGGGGACAGGGGCGATCCGAGGGCCCCCTTGTAAGCAATCAGCCCCAGCATTTT,CATSGGQGRSEGPLVSNQPQHF
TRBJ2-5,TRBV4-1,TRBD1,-,TGCGCCAGCAGCCAAACAGGGGGCAGGGAGACCCAGTACTTC,CASSQTGGRETQYF
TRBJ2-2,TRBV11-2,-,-,TGTGCCAGCAGCCCCCGGCCGGGGGCCGGGGAGCTGTTTTTT,CASSPRPGAGELFF
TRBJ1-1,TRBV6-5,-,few,TGTGCCAGCGACAGGTTGAACACTGAAGCTTTCTTT,CASDRLNTEAFF
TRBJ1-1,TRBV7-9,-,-,TGTGCCACACGACAGGCGAGGGACACTGAAGCTTTCTTT,CATRQARDTEAFF
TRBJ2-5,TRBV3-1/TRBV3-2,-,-,TGTGCCAGCAGCCCAGCCCGGCAGGGAGGCTCCCGGGAGACCCAGTACTTC,CASSPARQGGSRETQYF
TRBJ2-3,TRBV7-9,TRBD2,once,TGTGCCAGCAGCTTAGCGCCAGCGGGGGGTTCAGATACGCAGTATTTT,CASSLAPAGGSDTQYF
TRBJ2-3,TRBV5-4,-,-,TGTGCCAGCAGCTCTCAGGGCACAGATACGCAGTATTTT,CASSSQGTDTQYF
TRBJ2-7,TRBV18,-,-,TGTGCCAGCTCACCACAGACAAGCTCCTACGAGCAGTACTTC,CASSPQTSSYEQYF
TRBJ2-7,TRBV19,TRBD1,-,TGTGCCAGTTGGGGACAGGGCTACGAGCAGTACTTC,CASWGQGYEQYF
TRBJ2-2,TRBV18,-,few,TGTGCCAGCTCACCGACAGGTCCCCGGGAGCTGTTTTTT,CASSPTGPRELFF
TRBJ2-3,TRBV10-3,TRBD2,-,TGTGCCACCGGGACTAGCGGACCCAGCACAGATACGCAGTATTTT,CATGTSGPSTDTQYF
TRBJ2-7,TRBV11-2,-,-,TGTGCCAGCAGCTTAGGCTTCGAGACATCCTACGAGCAGTACTTC,CASSLGFETSYEQYF
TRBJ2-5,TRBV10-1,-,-,TGCGCCAGCAGTCATACAACAGGTGTTGAGACCCAGTACTTC,CASSHTTGVETQYF
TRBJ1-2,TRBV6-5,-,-,TGTGCCAGCAGCTCTGACCGAGACACTAACTATGGCTACACCTTC,CASSSDRDTNYGYTF
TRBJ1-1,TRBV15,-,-,TGTGCCACCAGCAGGGGTTCCTTGACTGTGAACACTGAAGCTTTCTTT,CATSRGSLTVNTEAFF
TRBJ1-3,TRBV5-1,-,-,TGCGCCAGCAGCTTGACAGGGCCCGGAAACACCATATATTTT,CASSLTGPGNTIYF
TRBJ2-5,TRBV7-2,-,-,TGTGCCAGCAGTCGGGACAACCAAGAGACCCAGTACTTC,CASSRDNQETQYF
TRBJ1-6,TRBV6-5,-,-,TGTGCCAGCAGTTACTCGACACGGATCTATAATTCACCCCTCCACTTT,CASSYSTRIYNSPLHF
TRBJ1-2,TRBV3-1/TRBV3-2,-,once,TGTGCCAGCAGCCAAGCCCTCAGGGACTCGGTACGTGGCTACACCTTC,CASSQALRDSVRGYTF
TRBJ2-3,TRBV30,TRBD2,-,TGTGCCTGGAGTGTCGGGCGGGGGGGCACAGATACGCAGTATTTT,CAWSVGRGGTDTQYF
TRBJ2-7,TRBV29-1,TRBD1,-,TGCAGCGTTAGGGGGACAGGGAGCTCCTACGAGCAGTACTTC,CSVRGTGSSYEQYF
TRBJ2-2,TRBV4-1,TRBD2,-,TGCGCCAGCAGCCAAATGGCCCGGGGGGTCACCGGGGAGCTGTTTTTT,CASSQMARGVTGELFF
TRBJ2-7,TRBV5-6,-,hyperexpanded,TGTGCCAGCAGCTCCACGGACACCTGGCCCTACGAGCAGTACTTC,CASSSTDTWPYEQYF
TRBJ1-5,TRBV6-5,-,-,TGTGCCAGCATTTTGAGGGGGCAGCCCCAGCATTTT,CASILRGQPQHF
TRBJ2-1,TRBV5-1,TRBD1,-,TGCGCCAGCGGATCCCGGGACAGGTACAATGAGCAGTTCTTC,CASGSRDRYNEQFF
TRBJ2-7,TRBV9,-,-,TGTGCCAGCAGCGTAGGTGCAGGGGAAGCCTACGAGCAGTACTTC,CASSVGAGEAYEQYF
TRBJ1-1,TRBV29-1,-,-,TGCAGCGCCCGCTTGACAGGAGGCACTGAAGCTTTCTTT,CSARLTGGTEAFF
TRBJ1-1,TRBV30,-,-,TGTGCCTGGAGTGCCCAAGGGGCTGAAGCTTTCTTT,CAWSAQGAEAFF
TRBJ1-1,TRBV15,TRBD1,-,TGTGCCACCAGCAGAGGAGGGGGCTTAAACACTGAAGCTTTCTTT,CATSRGGGLNTEAFF
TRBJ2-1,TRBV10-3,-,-,TGTGCCATCAAATCGACAGGCTACAATGAGCAGTTCTTC,CAIKSTGYNEQFF
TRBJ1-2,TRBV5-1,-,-,TGCGCCAGCAGCTTGGACCGAGATGGCTACACCTTC,CASSLDRDGYTF
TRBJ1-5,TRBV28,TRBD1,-,TGTGCCAGCGTTACACAGGGGACTTTTCGGCCCCAGCATTTT,CASVTQGTFRPQHF
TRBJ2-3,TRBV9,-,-,TGTGCCAGCAGCGTAGGGTCGGCGGCCTCGGGCACAGATACGCAGTATTTT,CASSVGSAASGTDTQYF
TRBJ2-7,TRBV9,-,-,TGTGCCAGCAGCGTAGCGGGATTCCCCTACGAGCAGTACTTC,CASSVAGFPYEQYF